This section outlines one T cell receptor beta chain sequence together with its context. The antigen remains unidentified. Genomic DNA (from each subset) was split evenly across several immunoSEQ plates. The data were produced by immunoSEQ multiplex PCR, yet TCRdb's version contains in-frame clones alone and is incomplete. The sample has around 2.5 million clones, under 95% seen once. The data belong to a study of shared clonotypes between healthy human individuals. Study-wide results and caveats: In a few donors, about 5% of naive CD4 clonotypes appeared in common.

Everyone who donated was a Caucasian adult who lived in Nashville, Tennessee. Into CD45RA+ naive and CD45RA-negative memory subsets, the CD4+ cells were split. The sample was naive CD4+ T cells from PBMCs. Documented subset: CD45RA+ positively selected. The receptor was derived from a man between 18 and 29 years old in good health. Some clones in this sample may be carry-over from other donors' samples.

The CDR3 region is CASSLELRGSYTF. The CDR3 DNA sequence: TGTGCCAGCAGCCTGGAGCTTAGGGGTAGCTACACCTTC. This rearrangement joins TRBV14 to TRBJ1-2, with a weak D call TRBD1 (5 bases). The CDR3 spans 13 residues. V lost 4 bases and J lost 9, with 15 bases in between. In germline, CDR1 is SGHDN, CDR2 FVKESK.